These 10 T cell receptor beta chains originate from one sample sequenced in a study of OX40 agonist ivuxolimab in advanced cancers. Sequenced by immunoSEQ multiplex PCR; TCRdb stores in-frame clones only, minus some. The profile shows tens of thousands of clones, about 91% of them singletons. The sequenced sample was CD4+ or CD8+ T cells sorted from blood, obtained in a trial of the OX40 agonist ivuxolimab. The receptors stem from an adult with an advanced solid tumor such as melanoma, head and neck, liver or kidney cancer.

The rearrangement links TRBV6-5 to TRBJ1-2, with 10 bases identical to TRBD1. This CDR3 is built from 14 residues. V was pared by 4 bases and J by 7 bases, with 6 bases of the junction left unmatched. Germline values: CDR1 MNHEY, CDR2 SVGAGI. This CDR3 is CASSLGQGVGGYTF. The DNA for the CDR3 is TGTGCCAGCAGTTTAGGACAGGGGGTCGGTGGCTACACCTTC.

The rearrangement links TRBV30 to TRBJ2-1, with 14 bases lining up with TRBD2. Germline V gene sequence: CDR1 GTSNPN, CDR2 SVGIG (reference sequence). After removal of 8 bases from V and 7 bases from J, the junction contained 16 bases not matched to a gene. CDR3 size: 17 residues. The CDR3 sequence: CARGLAGAGMASNEQFF. CDR3 in DNA: TGTGCCCGGGGACTAGCGGGAGCAGGTATGGCAAGTAATGAGCAGTTCTTC.

J is TRBJ2-7 and V is TRBV5-1; possibly TRBD2 for D (6 bases). Trimming stripped 6 bases from V and 3 bases from J, with 28 bases between. This CDR3 is 18 amino acids long. Germline V gene lookup returns CDR1 SGHRS and CDR2 YFSETQ. This CDR3 is CASIYTVLLGRGFYEQYF. Here the CDR3 DNA reads TGCGCCAGCATTTACACAGTACTCTTGGGGCGGGGATTCTACGAGCAGTACTTC. The whole variable domain, remainder taken from reference TRBV5-1 and TRBJ2-7, is KAGVTQTPRYLIKTRGQQVTLSCSPISGHRSVSWYQQTPGQGLQFLFEYFSETQRNKGNFPGRFSGRQFSNSRSEMNVSTLELGDSALYLCASIYTVLLGRGFYEQYFGPGTRLTVT.

The chain carries TRBV5-1 and TRBJ2-2; 7 positions agree with TRBD2. V was clipped by 4 bases and J by 0 bases; unmatched bases: 3. The CDR3 extends over 15 amino acids. Germline V gene data show CDR1 as SGHRS and CDR2 as YFSETQ. This chain's CDR3 is CASSLAVSNTGELFF. CDR3 sequence (DNA): TGCGCCAGCAGCCTAGCGGTTTCGAACACCGGGGAGCTGTTTTTT.

The chain links TRBV11-2 to TRBJ2-7; 9 nucleotides line up with TRBD2. Germline assignment: CDR1 SGHAT and CDR2 FQNNGV. This CDR3 comprises 14 residues. J was trimmed by 6 bases and V by 0 bases; bases with no gene match: 3. The CDR3 is CASSLEGLASEQYF. For the CDR3, the DNA is TGTGCCAGCAGCTTAGAGGGACTAGCATCCGAGCAGTACTTC.

This chain uses TRBV21-1 with TRBJ2-1; the D call in the table, TRBD2, was not verified against the DNA. TRBV21-1 is designated a pseudogene. CDR3 length: 13 residues. The CDR3 spells CDFFPPSYNEQFF. DNA for the CDR3: TGTGACTTTTTTCCGCCCTCCTACAATGAGCAGTTCTTC.

V usage is TRBV27 and J usage is TRBJ1-1; 7 positions agree with TRBD1. The CDR3 totals 17 residues. After removal of 5 bases from V and 5 bases from J, the junction contained 17 bases not matched to a gene. Germline V gene sequence: CDR1 MNHEY, CDR2 SMNVEV (reference sequence). In DNA, the CDR3 is TGTGCCAGCAGTCAAGTGGCGGCAGGGGGGTGGGGAACTGAAGCTTTCTTT. Translation: CASSQVAAGGWGTEAFF.

The chain is built from TRBV29-1 and TRBJ2-3, with 9 bases fitting TRBD1. Germline CDR1 is SQVTM and CDR2 is ANQGSEA. V shed 6 bases, J shed 2 bases, and the junction held 9 bases outside the gene matches. This CDR3 is built from 15 residues. As DNA, the CDR3 is TGCAGCGTGACCGGGACAGGGCAATCCACAGATACGCAGTATTTT. This codes for CSVTGTGQSTDTQYF.

This clone was seen only once. The gene calls are TRBV19 and TRBJ1-3; D may be TRBD1 (5 bases). This CDR3 has 13 residues. Germline V gives CDR1 LNHDA, CDR2 SQIVND (reference sequence). V lost 10 bases and J lost 7, with 17 bases in between. CDR3 region: CATSTPGPNTIYF. In nucleotides, the CDR3 is TGTGCCACCTCCACCCCAGGGCCGAACACCATATATTTT.

The genes are TRBV28 and TRBJ2-5; 8 bases fit TRBD2. After removal of 5 bases from V and 6 bases from J, the junction contained 8 bases not matched to a gene. The CDR3 is made up of 14 amino acids. The germline CDR1 and CDR2 sequences are MDHEN and SYDVKM. CDR3 loop: CASSLPGLGKTQYF. The CDR3 DNA reads as TGTGCCAGCAGTCTGCCGGGACTAGGAAAGACCCAGTACTTC.